Below, 9 T cell receptor beta chains from the same sample are listed, as sequenced in a study of shared clonotypes between healthy human individuals. TCRdb's copy holds only in-frame clones and misses some; the assay was immunoSEQ multiplex PCR. The table shows over a million clones, with 65% to 80% occurring only once. Sequenced: memory CD4+ T cells sorted from blood. Subset defined: CD45RA-negative fraction. These receptors all stem from a young man in good health.

The gene calls are TRBV6-1 and TRBJ2-5; the match to TRBD2 covers 12 bases. The trim removed 7 bases at V and 1 base at J, leaving 4 bases unmatched. This CDR3 is 15 amino acids long. Looked up from germline, CDR1 is MNHNS and CDR2 is SASEGT. The CDR3 region has the DNA TGTGCCAGCACCGGACTAGCGGGAATCCAAGAGACCCAGTACTTC. Protein product: CASTGLAGIQETQYF.

This clone was counted between two and nine times. The V call is TRBV6-5, the J call TRBJ2-7, with a possible D match to TRBD2 (6 bases). V lost 4 bases, J lost 5 bases, and 18 bases lay in between. Germline CDR1 MNHEY, CDR2 SVGAGI. The CDR3 runs 15 residues. CDR3 DNA sequence: TGTGCCAGCAGTTTTTTCGGAAGCGGGCGCGACGAGCAGTACTTC. This translates into CASSFFGSGRDEQYF.

This rearrangement joins TRBV27 to TRBJ2-1, with 10 nucleotides matching TRBD1. CDR1 MNHEY and CDR2 SMNVEV come from the germline V gene (reference sequence). This CDR3 is built from 13 residues. The trim removed 7 bases at V and 8 bases at J, leaving 5 bases unmatched. CDR3 bases: TGTGCCAGCAACCCGGACAGGGGGGATGAGCAGTTCTTC. Translating it yields CASNPDRGDEQFF.

V is TRBV5-1 and J is TRBJ2-1; 10 bases line up with TRBD2. Germline loops: CDR1 SGHRS, CDR2 YFSETQ. This CDR3 contains 14 residues. J was trimmed by 8 bases and V by 4 bases; bases with no gene match: 6. Written as DNA, the CDR3 is TGCGCCAGCAGCCCCGGACTAGCGGAAGATGAGCAGTTCTTC. Translating it yields CASSPGLAEDEQFF.

The J gene is TRBJ1-4, the V gene TRBV10-3, with D possibly TRBD1 on 5 matching bases. The germline V and J ends were trimmed by 3 bases and 7 bases, with 12 bases remaining between them. There are 14 residues in the CDR3. Germline values: CDR1 ENHRY, CDR2 SYGVKD. For the CDR3, the DNA is TGTGCCATCAGTGACAGGGACCGGGGTGAAAAACTGTTTTTT. This encodes CAISDRDRGEKLFF.

This chain joins TRBV5-1 and TRBJ1-4; 7 bases match TRBD1. The V gene end was trimmed by 1 base and the J gene end by 4 bases; junction bases not matched to a gene: 10. This CDR3 contains 17 residues. The germline V gene encodes CDR1 SGHRS and CDR2 YFSETQ. DNA for the CDR3: TGCGCCAGCAGCTTGTCAGGGGCACGACAGGGTAATGAAAAACTGTTTTTT. Translating it yields CASSLSGARQGNEKLFF.

This chain joins TRBV2 and TRBJ1-3; TRBD1 matches 8 bases. Per the germline V gene, CDR1 is SNHLY and CDR2 is FYNNEI. The V segment lost 5 bases and the J segment 3 bases; nucleotides outside the gene matches: 3. The CDR3 consists of 14 residues. Written as DNA, the CDR3 is TGTGCCAGCAGTACAGGGGGGAGTGGAAACACCATATATTTT. Its translation: CASSTGGSGNTIYF.

This clone has a count of ten or more. V gene TRBV7-9 combines with J gene TRBJ1-6; no definite D call. The CDR3 has 11 amino acids. V shed 8 bases and J shed 11 bases, with 10 bases lying between them. The V gene's germline CDR1 is SEHNR and CDR2 FQNEAQ (reference sequence). The CDR3 reads CASGRLTPLHF. The CDR3 DNA is TGTGCCAGCGGCAGGCTAACACCCCTCCACTTT.

As concerns this clone: In the same sample, other DNA sequences code for this CDR3. This rearrangement joins TRBV28 to TRBJ1-2, with 9 bases matching TRBD1. V lost 6 bases to trimming and J lost 8 bases; unmatched junction nucleotides: 7. Germline CDR1 reads MDHEN; CDR2 reads SYDVKM. CDR3 size: 13 residues. The CDR3 loop is CASSLTGGVGYTF. The CDR3 region has the DNA TGTGCCAGCAGCTTAACAGGGGGCGTCGGCTACACCTTC.